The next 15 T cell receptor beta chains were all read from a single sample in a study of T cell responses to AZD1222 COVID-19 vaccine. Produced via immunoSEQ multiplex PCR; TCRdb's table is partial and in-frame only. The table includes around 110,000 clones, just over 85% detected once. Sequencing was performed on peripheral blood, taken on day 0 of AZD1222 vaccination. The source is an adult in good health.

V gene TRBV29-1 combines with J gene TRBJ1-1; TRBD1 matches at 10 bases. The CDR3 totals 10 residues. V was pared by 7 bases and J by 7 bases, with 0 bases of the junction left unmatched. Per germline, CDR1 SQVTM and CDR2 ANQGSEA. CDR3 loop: CSGDRGEAFF. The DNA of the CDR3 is TGCAGCGGGGACAGGGGTGAAGCTTTCTTT.

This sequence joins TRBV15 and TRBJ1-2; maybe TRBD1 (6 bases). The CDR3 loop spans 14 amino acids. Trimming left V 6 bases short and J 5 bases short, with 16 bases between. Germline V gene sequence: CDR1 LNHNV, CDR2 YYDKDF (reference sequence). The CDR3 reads CATREGGGGYGYTF. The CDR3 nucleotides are TGTGCCACCAGAGAGGGGGGCGGGGGATATGGCTACACCTTC. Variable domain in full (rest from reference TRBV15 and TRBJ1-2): DAMVIQNPRYQVTQFGKPVTLSCSQTLNHNVMYWYQQKSSQAPKLLFHYYDKDFNNEADTPDNFQSRRPNTSFCFLDIRSPGLGDTAMYLCATREGGGGYGYTFGSGTRLTVV.

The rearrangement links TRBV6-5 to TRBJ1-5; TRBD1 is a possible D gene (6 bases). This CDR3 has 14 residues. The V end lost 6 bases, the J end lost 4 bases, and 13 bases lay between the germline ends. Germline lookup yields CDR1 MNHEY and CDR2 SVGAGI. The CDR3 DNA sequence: TGTGCCAGCAGCTTACAGGGTCCGAATCAGCCCCAGCATTTT. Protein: CASSLQGPNQPQHF.

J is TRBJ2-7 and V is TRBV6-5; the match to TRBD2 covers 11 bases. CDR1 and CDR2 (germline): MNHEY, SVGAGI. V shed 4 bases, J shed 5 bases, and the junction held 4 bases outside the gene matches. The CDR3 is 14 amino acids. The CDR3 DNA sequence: TGTGCCAGCAGTTTCCGACTAGCGGGGCACGAGCAGTACTTC. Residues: CASSFRLAGHEQYF.

The CDR3 here is CASSFRFGGNSPLHF. CDR3 bases: TGTGCCAGCAGTTTTCGGTTCGGCGGTAATTCACCCCTCCACTTT. The chain carries TRBV6-5 and TRBJ1-6; D ambiguous. V was trimmed by 4 bases and J by 6 bases, leaving 13 bases between them. This CDR3 contains 15 residues. The germline gives CDR1 MNHEY, CDR2 SVGAGI.

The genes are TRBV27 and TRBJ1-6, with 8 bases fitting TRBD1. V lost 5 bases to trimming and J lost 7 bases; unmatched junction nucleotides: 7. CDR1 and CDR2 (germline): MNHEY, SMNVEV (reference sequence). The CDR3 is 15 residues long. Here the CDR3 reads CASSLFDRGNSPLHF. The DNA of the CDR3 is TGTGCCAGCAGTCTCTTCGACAGGGGAAATTCACCCCTCCACTTT.

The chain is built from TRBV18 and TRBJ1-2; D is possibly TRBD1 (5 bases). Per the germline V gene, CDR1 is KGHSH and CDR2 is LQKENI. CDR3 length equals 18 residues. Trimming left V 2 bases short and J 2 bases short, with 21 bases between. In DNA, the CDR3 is TGTGCCAGCTCACCAACCAACCCTCCCGGGACGGAAAACTATGGCTACACCTTC. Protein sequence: CASSPTNPPGTENYGYTF.

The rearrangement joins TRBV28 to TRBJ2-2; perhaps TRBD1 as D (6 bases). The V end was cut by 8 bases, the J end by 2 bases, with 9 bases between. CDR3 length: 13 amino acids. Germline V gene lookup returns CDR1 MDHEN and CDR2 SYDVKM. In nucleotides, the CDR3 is TGTGCCAGCGGGACACCCAACACCGGGGAGCTGTTTTTT. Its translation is CASGTPNTGELFF.

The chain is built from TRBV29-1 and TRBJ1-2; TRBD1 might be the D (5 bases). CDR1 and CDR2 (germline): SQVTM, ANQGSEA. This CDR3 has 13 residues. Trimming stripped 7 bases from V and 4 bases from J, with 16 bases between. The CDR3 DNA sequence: TGCAGCGCATATCTACAGGCTTCCTATGGCTACACCTTC. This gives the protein CSAYLQASYGYTF.

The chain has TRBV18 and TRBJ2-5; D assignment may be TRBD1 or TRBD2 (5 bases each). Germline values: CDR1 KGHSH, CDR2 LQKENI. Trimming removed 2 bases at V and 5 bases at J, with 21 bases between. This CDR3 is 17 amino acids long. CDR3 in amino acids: CASSPATGRPPGETQYF. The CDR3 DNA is TGTGCCAGCTCACCAGCTACGGGACGCCCCCCGGGGGAGACCCAGTACTTC.

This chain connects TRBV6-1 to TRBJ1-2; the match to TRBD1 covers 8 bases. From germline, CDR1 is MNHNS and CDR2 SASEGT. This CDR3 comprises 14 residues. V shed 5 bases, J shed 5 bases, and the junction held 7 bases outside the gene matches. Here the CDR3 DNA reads TGTGCCAGCAGTTTCGGACAGGGTAAATATGGCTACACCTTC. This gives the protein CASSFGQGKYGYTF.

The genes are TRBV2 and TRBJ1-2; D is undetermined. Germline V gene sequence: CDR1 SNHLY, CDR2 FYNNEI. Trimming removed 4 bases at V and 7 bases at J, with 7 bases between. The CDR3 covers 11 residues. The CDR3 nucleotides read TGTGCCAGCAGTGTTCGGATTGGCTACACCTTC. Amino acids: CASSVRIGYTF.

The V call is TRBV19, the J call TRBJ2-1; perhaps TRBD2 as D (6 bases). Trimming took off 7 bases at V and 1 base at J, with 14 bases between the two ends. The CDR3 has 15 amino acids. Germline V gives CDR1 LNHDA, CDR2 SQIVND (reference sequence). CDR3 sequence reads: CASNGLGTSYNEQFF. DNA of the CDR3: TGTGCCAGTAACGGATTGGGGACTTCCTACAATGAGCAGTTCTTC.

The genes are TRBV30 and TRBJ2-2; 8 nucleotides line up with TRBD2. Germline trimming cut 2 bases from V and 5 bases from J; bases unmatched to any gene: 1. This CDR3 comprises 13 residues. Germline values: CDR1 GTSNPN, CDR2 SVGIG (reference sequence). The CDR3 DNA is TGTGCCTGGAGTCGGGGGGGGACCGGGGAGCTGTTTTTT. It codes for CAWSRGGTGELFF. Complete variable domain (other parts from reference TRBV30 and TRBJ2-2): SQTIHQWPATLVQPVGSPLSLECTVEGTSNPNLYWYRQAAGRGLQLLFYSVGIGQISSEVPQNLSASRPQDRQFILSSKKLLLSDSGFYLCAWSRGGTGELFFGEGSRLTVL.

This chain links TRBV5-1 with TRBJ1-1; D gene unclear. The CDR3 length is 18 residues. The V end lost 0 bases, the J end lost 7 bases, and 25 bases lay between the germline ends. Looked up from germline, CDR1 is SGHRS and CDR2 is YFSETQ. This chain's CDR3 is CASSLGGQYSLARIEAFF. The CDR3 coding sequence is TGCGCCAGCAGCTTGGGAGGCCAGTACAGTTTGGCGAGAATTGAAGCTTTCTTT. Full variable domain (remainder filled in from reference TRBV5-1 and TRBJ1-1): KAGVTQTPRYLIKTRGQQVTLSCSPISGHRSVSWYQQTPGQGLQFLFEYFSETQRNKGNFPGRFSGRQFSNSRSEMNVSTLELGDSALYLCASSLGGQYSLARIEAFFGQGTRLTVV.